These 25 T cell receptor beta chains originate from one sample sequenced in a study of T cell responses to AZD1222 COVID-19 vaccine. Some clones are missing from TCRdb's copy, which holds only in-frame ones; the method was immunoSEQ multiplex PCR. The sample records roughly 97,000 clones, 85% to 90% being singletons. The material was peripheral blood, obtained on day 0 of AZD1222 vaccination. Receptor source: an adult in good health.

This clone occurred a few times. The J gene is TRBJ1-2, the V gene TRBV28, with D possibly being TRBD1 (6 bases). CDR1 and CDR2 from the germline V gene are MDHEN and SYDVKM. V gave up 8 bases and J gave up 6 bases, with 13 bases separating them. The CDR3 is made up of 12 amino acids. Written as DNA, the CDR3 is TGTGCCAGCGAGGTGACAGGCGATGGCTACACCTTC. Translated: CASEVTGDGYTF.

V is TRBV28 and J is TRBJ2-1, with D possibly matching TRBD1 (5 bases). CDR3 length equals 16 residues. CDR1 and CDR2 (germline): MDHEN, SYDVKM. The ends were cut back, 6 bases at V and 6 bases at J, with 21 bases in the middle. Written as DNA, the CDR3 is TGTGCCAGCAGCTCACCAGGCAGCACCAGGGTCAATGAGCAGTTCTTC. Its protein product is CASSSPGSTRVNEQFF.

V and J are TRBV7-8 and TRBJ1-2; possibly TRBD1 for D (5 bases). Between the trimmed V and J ends, which lost 5 bases and 3 bases, there was a span of 16 bases. Germline V gene data show CDR1 as SGHVS and CDR2 as FQNEAQ. The CDR3 sequence is 15 residues long. Here the CDR3 DNA reads TGTGCCAGCAGCACCGGGCCGGGGCCTCACTATGGCTACACCTTC. It is translated as CASSTGPGPHYGYTF.

The chain links TRBV5-6 to TRBJ2-5; unclear D gene. Trimming shortened V by 4 bases and J by 0 bases, and 7 bases separated the two germline ends. The V gene's germline CDR1 is SGHDT and CDR2 YYEEEE. The CDR3 is 13 amino acids. The CDR3 DNA reads TGTGCCAGCAGCCTGTCGTACCAAGAGACCCAGTACTTC. As protein: CASSLSYQETQYF.

The rearrangement links TRBV7-6 to TRBJ2-1; 12 positions agree with TRBD2. Germline V gene data show CDR1 as SGHVS and CDR2 as FNYEAQ. V was clipped by 1 base and J by 7 bases; unmatched bases: 14. The CDR3 spans 19 residues. This CDR3 reads CASSLEPRASGRAQNEQFF. DNA of the CDR3: TGTGCCAGCAGCTTAGAACCTCGGGCTAGCGGGAGGGCCCAAAATGAGCAGTTCTTC.

This clone was observed a few times. The chain recombines TRBV5-1 with TRBJ2-7; 7 positions agree with TRBD1. There are 15 residues in the CDR3. Germline CDR1 reads SGHRS; CDR2 reads YFSETQ. V lost 1 base, J lost 3 bases, and 7 bases stayed unmatched. CDR3 nucleotide sequence: TGCGCCAGCAGCTTGACGACAGGGATGAGCTACGAGCAGTACTTC. Protein sequence: CASSLTTGMSYEQYF. Full variable domain (remainder filled in from reference TRBV5-1 and TRBJ2-7): KAGVTQTPRYLIKTRGQQVTLSCSPISGHRSVSWYQQTPGQGLQFLFEYFSETQRNKGNFPGRFSGRQFSNSRSEMNVSTLELGDSALYLCASSLTTGMSYEQYFGPGTRLTVT.

This chain uses TRBV5-1 with TRBJ2-3; the D is unclear. Germline loops: CDR1 SGHRS, CDR2 YFSETQ. Trimming removed 3 bases from V and 0 bases from J, with 2 bases in between. The CDR3 runs 12 residues. CDR3 bases: TGCGCCAGCAGCTCAAGCACAGATACGCAGTATTTT. Translated, it gives CASSSSTDTQYF.

The genes are TRBV7-9 and TRBJ2-7, with 7 bases aligning to TRBD1. V shed 3 bases and J 6 bases; nucleotides not matched to a gene: 8. CDR3 length equals 14 residues. The germline V gene encodes CDR1 SEHNR and CDR2 FQNEAQ (reference sequence). The DNA for the CDR3 is TGTGCCAGCAGCTTTTTACAGGGGAGAGGCGAGCAGTACTTC. Protein: CASSFLQGRGEQYF. Full variable domain (remainder filled in from reference TRBV7-9 and TRBJ2-7): DTGVSQNPRHKITKRGQNVTFRCDPISEHNRLYWYRQTLGQGPEFLTYFQNEAQLEKSRLLSDRFSAERPKGSFSTLEIQRTEQGDSAMYLCASSFLQGRGEQYFGPGTRLTVT.

The chain couples TRBV9 to TRBJ2-5; 8 nucleotides align to TRBD2. From germline, CDR1 is SGDLS and CDR2 YYNGEE. Trimming at V came to 0 bases and at J to 2 bases, leaving 3 bases not matched to a gene. The CDR3 extends over 15 amino acids. The CDR3, as DNA: TGTGCCAGCAGCGTAGCAGCGGGAGTGCAAGAGACCCAGTACTTC. It translates to CASSVAAGVQETQYF.

This clone was picked up one time. The chain carries TRBV7-2 and TRBJ1-1; 8 positions match TRBD1. After removal of 5 bases from V and 4 bases from J, the junction contained 12 bases not matched to a gene. The CDR3 sequence is 16 residues long. Germline V CDR1 and CDR2: SGHTA, FQGNSA. This CDR3 is CASSPGQGSWITEAFF. The CDR3 region has the DNA TGTGCCAGCAGCCCTGGACAGGGATCGTGGATCACTGAAGCTTTCTTT.

V and J are TRBV4-3 and TRBJ1-5, with D maybe TRBD1 (5 bases). Germline lookup yields CDR1 LGHNA and CDR2 YSLEER. CDR3 length: 15 residues. V lost 1 base, J lost 3 bases, and 10 bases lay in between. The chain's CDR3 is CASSQGSGYNQPQHF. Here the CDR3 DNA reads TGCGCCAGCAGCCAAGGATCAGGGTACAATCAGCCCCAGCATTTT.

The CDR3 nucleotides read TGTGCCAGCTCACCAACAGGGACCGGGGAGCTGTTTTTT. Translation: CASSPTGTGELFF. V gene TRBV18 combines with J gene TRBJ2-2; a weak D match, TRBD1 (6 bases). This CDR3 region has 13 residues. Germline values: CDR1 KGHSH, CDR2 LQKENI. V was clipped by 2 bases and J by 5 bases, with 6 bases between them.

The rearrangement uses TRBV5-1 and TRBJ1-1, with 7 bases that match TRBD1. The CDR3 length is 13 residues. The ends lost 4 bases at V and 5 bases at J; junction bases unmatched: 5. CDR1 and CDR2 from the germline V gene are SGHRS and YFSETQ. CDR3 coding DNA: TGCGCCAGCAGCACTGGACAGGAGACTGAAGCTTTCTTT. It encodes CASSTGQETEAFF.

The chain is built from TRBV12-3 or TRBV12-4 and TRBJ1-3; a weak D match, TRBD1 (5 bases). This CDR3 contains 13 residues. Trimming removed 6 bases from V and 2 bases from J, with 8 bases in between. This CDR3 is CASRGRTGNTIYF. CDR3 DNA: TGTGCCAGCAGGGGACGGACTGGAAACACCATATATTTT.

The V call is TRBV7-6, the J call TRBJ1-2, with 9 bases identical to TRBD1. This CDR3 comprises 16 residues. The J segment lost 4 bases and the V segment lost 2 bases, leaving 8 bases of the junction unmatched. The germline V gene encodes CDR1 SGHVS and CDR2 FNYEAQ. This CDR3 reads CASSLSYGTGSYGYTF. CDR3 nucleotide sequence: TGTGCCAGCAGCTTATCCTATGGGACAGGGTCCTATGGCTACACCTTC.

This chain uses TRBV2 with TRBJ2-5; 9 bases are a match to TRBD1. The CDR3 runs 12 residues. CDR1 SNHLY and CDR2 FYNNEI come from the germline V gene. With 8 bases clipped from V and 3 bases from J, the junction kept 1 base outside the gene matches. This CDR3 is CASRDREETQYF. The CDR3 coding sequence is TGTGCCAGCCGGGACAGGGAAGAGACCCAGTACTTC.

The rearrangement joins TRBV28 to TRBJ2-7; 8 bases are a match to TRBD1. The CDR3 is 13 amino acids. Germline values: CDR1 MDHEN, CDR2 SYDVKM. J lost 3 bases, V lost 8 bases, and 6 bases had no gene match. CDR3 protein: CASRRQGSYEQYF. The CDR3, as DNA: TGTGCCAGCCGGCGACAGGGGAGCTACGAGCAGTACTTC.

This clone was detected only a few times. The chain uses TRBV30 and TRBJ2-1, with D possibly being TRBD2 (5 bases). This CDR3 has 12 amino acids. V was shortened by 0 bases and J by 9 bases, with 9 bases between the two germline ends. Germline V gene sequence: CDR1 GTSNPN, CDR2 SVGIG (reference sequence). In DNA, the CDR3 is TGTGCCTGGAGTGTTATAGGGAGTGAGCAGTTCTTC. Translated, it gives CAWSVIGSEQFF.

The V and J genes are TRBV28 and TRBJ1-5; 10 bases agree with TRBD1. Germline V gene lookup returns CDR1 MDHEN and CDR2 SYDVKM. CDR3 size: 15 residues. The ends lost 1 base at V and 7 bases at J; junction bases unmatched: 4. CDR3 coding DNA: TGTGCCAGCAGTTTATCGACAGGGGGCAGGCAGCCCCAGCATTTT. Translated: CASSLSTGGRQPQHF.

The chain is built from TRBV27 and TRBJ2-7; TRBD1 agrees at 8 bases. Germline V CDR1 and CDR2: MNHEY, SMNVEV (reference sequence). The ends lost 5 bases at V and 1 base at J; junction bases unmatched: 13. The CDR3 loop spans 17 amino acids. This CDR3 reads CASSPRQGPFSSYEQYF. CDR3 nucleotide sequence: TGTGCCAGCAGTCCACGACAGGGGCCCTTTTCTTCCTACGAGCAGTACTTC.

The genes are TRBV5-1 and TRBJ2-1, with TRBD2 matching over 8 bases. CDR3 length: 15 residues. V lost 0 bases, J lost 7 bases, and 6 bases stayed unmatched. Germline V gene lookup returns CDR1 SGHRS and CDR2 YFSETQ. The CDR3 nucleotides read TGCGCCAGCAGCTTGGAGTCGGGAGGGCTTAATGAGCAGTTCTTC. Its translation is CASSLESGGLNEQFF.

V usage is TRBV12-3 or TRBV12-4 and J usage is TRBJ1-6, with 7 bases aligning to TRBD1. The V segment lost 4 bases and the J segment 9 bases; nucleotides outside the gene matches: 3. The CDR3 covers 13 residues. CDR3 region: CASSWGQSSPLHF. The CDR3 nucleotides are TGTGCCAGCAGTTGGGGACAGAGTTCACCCCTCCACTTT.

The rearrangement joins TRBV3-1 (or the pseudogene TRBV3-2) to TRBJ1-3, with D possibly TRBD1 on 5 matching bases. CDR3 length: 14 amino acids. V lost 4 bases and J 4 bases, leaving 11 bases between the germline ends. The V gene's germline CDR1 is LGHDT and CDR2 YNNKEL (reference sequence). CDR3 region: CASSRRDGGNTIYF. In DNA form, the CDR3 reads TGTGCCAGCAGCCGAAGGGACGGAGGAAACACCATATATTTT.

The chain combines TRBV11-3 with TRBJ2-1, with D tentatively TRBD2 (6 bases). The CDR3 sequence is 13 residues long. The germline V gene has CDR1 SGHNT and CDR2 YENEEA. With 4 bases removed from V and 6 bases from J, the gap between germline ends came to 10 bases. CDR3 in amino acids: CASSSSGGNEQFF. DNA for the CDR3: TGTGCCAGCAGCTCTTCCGGGGGCAATGAGCAGTTCTTC.

V and J are TRBV19 and TRBJ1-2; 8 bases match TRBD1. Germline V gene lookup returns CDR1 LNHDA and CDR2 SQIVND (reference sequence). The CDR3 sequence is 15 residues long. V lost 4 bases and J lost 4; bases outside the gene matches: 8. In nucleotides, the CDR3 is TGTGCCAGTAGTACGGAGCGGGACAGGAGCTATGGCTACACCTTC. The encoded protein is CASSTERDRSYGYTF.